The 19 T cell receptor beta chains below all came from one sample that was sequenced in a study of blood T cell repertoires in COVID-19. Profiling relied on immunoSEQ multiplex PCR, and the TCRdb table lists in-frame clones only, not all of them. The sample has 100,000 to 150,000 clones; around 86% are singletons. Sequenced: peripheral blood. The receptors originated from a woman of 80 years or more with acute or convalescent COVID-19.

This clone was seen once. V and J are TRBV19 and TRBJ1-4; TRBD1 aligns across 7 bases. Germline CDR1 LNHDA, CDR2 SQIVND (reference sequence). The CDR3 contains 15 residues. With 4 bases clipped from V and 4 bases from J, the junction kept 6 bases outside the gene matches. The CDR3 sequence is CASSNTGTVNEKLFF. The DNA of the CDR3 is TGTGCCAGTAGTAACACCGGGACAGTTAATGAAAAACTGTTTTTT.

This chain connects TRBV5-6 to TRBJ2-3, with unresolved D. This CDR3 has 14 residues. Germline V gene data show CDR1 as SGHDT and CDR2 as YYEEEE. With 4 bases removed from V and 6 bases from J, the gap between germline ends came to 15 bases. The CDR3 DNA follows: TGTGCCAGCAGCCCCGGTGGAGTTAGGGATACGCAGTATTTT. This gives the protein CASSPGGVRDTQYF.

The CDR3 DNA follows: TGTGCCAGCTCACGAGGGCTGAACACTGAAGCTTTCTTT. This encodes CASSRGLNTEAFF. This chain connects TRBV6-6 to TRBJ1-1; D call uncertain. V lost 8 bases to trimming and J lost 0 bases, with 10 bases between them. This CDR3 spans 13 amino acids. Germline CDR1 is MNHNY and CDR2 is SVGAGI (reference sequence).

This clone has more than one count but fewer than ten. The rearrangement joins TRBV10-3 to TRBJ1-3, with unresolved D. Trimming left V 7 bases short and J 4 bases short, with 8 bases between. CDR1 and CDR2 from the germline V gene are ENHRY and SYGVKD. This CDR3 is 12 amino acids long. This CDR3 reads CAIKQTGNTIYF. The CDR3 DNA follows: TGTGCCATCAAACAAACGGGAAACACCATATATTTT.

This chain links TRBV11-2 with TRBJ1-5, with D perhaps matching TRBD1 (5 bases). The CDR3 length is 16 residues. V dropped 5 bases and J dropped 0 bases, with 14 bases sitting between them. CDR1 is SGHAT and CDR2 is FQNNGV in the germline V gene. The CDR3 coding sequence is TGTGCCAGCAGCCGAGGAGGGGCTTATAGCAATCAGCCCCAGCATTTT. Translated, it gives CASSRGGAYSNQPQHF.

V and J are TRBV6-6 and TRBJ1-5; TRBD1 agrees at 10 bases. After removal of 6 bases from V and 1 base from J, the junction contained 6 bases not matched to a gene. From germline, CDR1 is MNHNY and CDR2 SVGAGI (reference sequence). This CDR3 is built from 16 residues. In DNA form, the CDR3 reads TGTGCCAGCAGCCCCCCGGGACAGGGGAGCAATCAGCCCCAGCATTTT. Its translation: CASSPPGQGSNQPQHF.

The rearrangement uses TRBV5-1 and TRBJ2-2; 12 nucleotides match TRBD1. V lost 2 bases to trimming and J lost 8 bases; unmatched junction nucleotides: 7. There are 16 residues in the CDR3. From germline, CDR1 is SGHRS and CDR2 YFSETQ. The CDR3 loop reads CASSFRGTGGSGELFF. Here the CDR3 DNA reads TGCGCCAGCAGCTTTCGTGGGACAGGGGGCTCGGGGGAGCTGTTTTTT.

The chain couples TRBV18 to TRBJ1-1; TRBD1 is a possible D gene (6 bases). The ends were cut back, 4 bases at V and 3 bases at J, with 18 bases in the middle. The germline gives CDR1 KGHSH, CDR2 LQKENI. The CDR3 has 16 amino acids. The CDR3 is CASSLTGTTFYTEAFF. CDR3 DNA sequence: TGTGCCAGCTCACTCACAGGGACTACGTTCTACACTGAAGCTTTCTTT.

The chain couples TRBV18 to TRBJ1-3, with 7 bases fitting TRBD1. CDR3 size: 14 residues. The V segment lost 2 bases and the J segment 5 bases; nucleotides outside the gene matches: 3. Germline CDR1 and CDR2: KGHSH and LQKENI. As DNA, the CDR3 is TGTGCCAGCTCACCAGCGGGACAGAGAAACACCATATATTTT. Translating gives CASSPAGQRNTIYF.

CDR3 nucleotides: TGTGCCAGCATTCAGGGGAACGAAGAGACCCAGTACTTC. It specifies CASIQGNEETQYF. The gene calls are TRBV6-5 and TRBJ2-5, with a weak D call TRBD1 (6 bases). The CDR3 runs to 13 residues. Germline V gene sequence: CDR1 MNHEY, CDR2 SVGAGI. The V and J ends lost 7 bases and 3 bases respectively, with 12 bases between them.

In DNA, the CDR3 is TGTGCCAGTGGGGCGGGAATGAATCAGCCCCAGCATTTT. Encoded protein: CASGAGMNQPQHF. V usage is TRBV7-9 and J usage is TRBJ1-5; D may be TRBD1 (5 bases). This CDR3 is built from 13 residues. V lost 9 bases, J lost 4 bases, and 13 bases lay in between. CDR1 and CDR2 (germline): SEHNR, FQNEAQ (reference sequence).

The V call is TRBV2, the J call TRBJ2-2, with TRBD1 matching over 9 bases. CDR1 and CDR2 (germline): SNHLY, FYNNEI. The CDR3 loop spans 17 amino acids. The V gene end was trimmed by 4 bases and the J gene end by 2 bases; junction bases not matched to a gene: 8. The DNA of the CDR3 is TGTGCCAGCAGTGGGGGGAGGACAGGGGTAAACACCGGGGAGCTGTTTTTT. It translates to CASSGGRTGVNTGELFF.

V is TRBV10-3 and J is TRBJ1-2; 7 nucleotides match TRBD1. Germline loops: CDR1 ENHRY, CDR2 SYGVKD. The J segment lost 8 bases and the V segment lost 6 bases, leaving 3 bases of the junction unmatched. This CDR3 is built from 11 residues. In DNA form, the CDR3 reads TGTGCCATCAGACAGGGGATCGGCTACACCTTC. This translates into CAIRQGIGYTF.

The V call is TRBV13, the J call TRBJ1-1; 8 nucleotides match TRBD1. There are 15 residues in the CDR3. The V and J ends lost 4 bases and 1 base, in that order; junction bases with no gene match: 5. Germline values: CDR1 PRHDT, CDR2 FYEKMQ (reference sequence). The CDR3 spells CASSWVGQGNTEAFF. The CDR3 nucleotides are TGTGCCAGCAGCTGGGTCGGACAGGGGAACACTGAAGCTTTCTTT.

V is TRBV4-2 and J is TRBJ2-2, with a tentative D call TRBD2 (6 bases). V lost 3 bases and J 3 bases, leaving 14 bases between the germline ends. Germline CDR1 LGHNA, CDR2 YNFKEQ. This CDR3 has 16 amino acids. In DNA, the CDR3 is TGTGCCAGCAGCCACGGAGGGTCGGGGTACACCGGGGAGCTGTTTTTT. This codes for CASSHGGSGYTGELFF.

The chain uses TRBV28 and TRBJ1-2; TRBD1 might be the D (5 bases). V was trimmed by 3 bases and J by 5 bases, leaving 13 bases between them. Germline lookup yields CDR1 MDHEN and CDR2 SYDVKM. This CDR3 contains 14 residues. CDR3 sequence: CASSFGATQYGYTF. The CDR3 region has the DNA TGTGCCAGCAGTTTTGGGGCCACACAATATGGCTACACCTTC.

CDR3 nucleotides: TGCGCCAGCAGCCTTCATACAGGGGATAATTCACCCCTCCACTTT. Translating gives CASSLHTGDNSPLHF. The chain recombines TRBV4-1 with TRBJ1-6; 7 bases fit TRBD1. The ends lost 4 bases at V and 5 bases at J; junction bases unmatched: 5. The germline V gene encodes CDR1 MGHRA and CDR2 YSYEKL. The CDR3 sequence is 15 residues long.

V gene TRBV19 combines with J gene TRBJ1-5, with a possible D match to TRBD1 (5 bases). Germline loops: CDR1 LNHDA, CDR2 SQIVND (reference sequence). V was trimmed by 5 bases and J by 2 bases, leaving 10 bases between them. This CDR3 has 14 amino acids. The CDR3 bases are TGTGCCAGTAGTCCCAGACAGCGCAATCAGCCCCAGCATTTT. Protein: CASSPRQRNQPQHF.

V usage is TRBV12-5 and J usage is TRBJ2-1, with 14 bases fitting TRBD2. The CDR3 covers 15 residues. CDR1 and CDR2 (germline): LGHNT, FRNRAP. The trim removed 6 bases at V and 9 bases at J, leaving 7 bases unmatched. The CDR3 sequence is CASGTRTSGGSEQFF. CDR3 in DNA: TGTGCTAGTGGCACCCGGACTAGCGGGGGGAGTGAGCAGTTCTTC.